This TCR beta chain was sequenced during a study of radiation and T cells in renal cell carcinoma. Study results and caveats: Pretreatment tumor biopsies were lacking, so baseline clonotypes are unknown.

Described time point: baseline pretreatment blood. Stated treatment: 15 Gy SBRT to primary tumor, nephrectomy 4 weeks later. Here immunoSEQ multiplex PCR was the method, and the copy in TCRdb shows in-frame clones only, minus some. The sample has 150,000 or so clones, around 89% seen once. A remark on this clone: Antigen unknown.

Germline values: CDR1 LGHNA, CDR2 YSLEER. This CDR3 spans 16 amino acids. Trimming took 0 bases from V and 4 from J; bases not matched to a gene: 6. The receptor was derived from a woman aged 70-85 years with renal cell carcinoma. The gene calls are TRBV4-3 and TRBJ2-3; 8 nucleotides agree with TRBD2. Sequenced material: blood, taken from a patient whose treatment included radiotherapy and nephrectomy. CDR3 nucleotide sequence: TGCGCCAGCAGCCAAGATCGGGGTAGCGGGGCAGATACGCAGTATTTT. Translating it yields CASSQDRGSGADTQYF.